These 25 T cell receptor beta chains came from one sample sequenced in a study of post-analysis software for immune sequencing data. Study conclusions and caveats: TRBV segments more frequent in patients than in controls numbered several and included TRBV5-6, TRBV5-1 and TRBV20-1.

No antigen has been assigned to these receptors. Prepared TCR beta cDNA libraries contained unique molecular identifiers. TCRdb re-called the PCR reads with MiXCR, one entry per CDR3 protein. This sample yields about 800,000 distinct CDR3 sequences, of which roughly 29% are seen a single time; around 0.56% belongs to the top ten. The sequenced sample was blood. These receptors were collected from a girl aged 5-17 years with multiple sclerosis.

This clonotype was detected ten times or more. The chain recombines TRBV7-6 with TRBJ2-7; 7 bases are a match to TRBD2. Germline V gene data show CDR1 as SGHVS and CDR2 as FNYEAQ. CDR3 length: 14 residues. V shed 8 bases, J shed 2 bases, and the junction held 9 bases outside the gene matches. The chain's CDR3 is CASGASGTPYEQYF. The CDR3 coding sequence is TGTGCCAGCGGGGCTAGCGGTACGCCCTACGAGCAGTACTTC.

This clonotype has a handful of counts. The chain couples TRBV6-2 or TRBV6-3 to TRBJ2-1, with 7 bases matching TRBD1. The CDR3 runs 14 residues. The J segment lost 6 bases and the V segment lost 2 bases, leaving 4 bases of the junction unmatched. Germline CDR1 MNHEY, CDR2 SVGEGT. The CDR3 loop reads CASSYPGQSNEQFF. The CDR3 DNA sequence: TGTGCCAGCAGTTACCCGGGACAGTCCAATGAGCAGTTCTTC.

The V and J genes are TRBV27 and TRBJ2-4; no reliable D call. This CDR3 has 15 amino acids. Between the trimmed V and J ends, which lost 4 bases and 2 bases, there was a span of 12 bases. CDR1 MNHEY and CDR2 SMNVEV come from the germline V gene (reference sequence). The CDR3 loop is CASSSRIGPKNIQYF. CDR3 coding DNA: TGTGCCAGCAGTTCACGGATCGGACCCAAAAACATTCAGTACTTC.

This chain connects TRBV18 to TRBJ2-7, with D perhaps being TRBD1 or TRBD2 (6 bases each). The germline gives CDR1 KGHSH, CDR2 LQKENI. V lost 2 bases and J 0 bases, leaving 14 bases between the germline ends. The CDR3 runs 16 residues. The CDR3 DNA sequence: TGTGCCAGCTCACCAACCCGGGGGCTAGCCTCCTACGAGCAGTACTTC. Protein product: CASSPTRGLASYEQYF.

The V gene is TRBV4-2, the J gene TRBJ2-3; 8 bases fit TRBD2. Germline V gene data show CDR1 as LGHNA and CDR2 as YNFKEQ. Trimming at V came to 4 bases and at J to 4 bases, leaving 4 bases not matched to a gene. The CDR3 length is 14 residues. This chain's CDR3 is CASSLATSADTQYF. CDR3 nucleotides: TGTGCCAGCAGCCTCGCGACTAGCGCAGATACGCAGTATTTT.

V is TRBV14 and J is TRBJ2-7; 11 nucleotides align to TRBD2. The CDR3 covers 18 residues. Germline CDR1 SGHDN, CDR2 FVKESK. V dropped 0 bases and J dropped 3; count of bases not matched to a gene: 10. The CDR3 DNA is TGTGCCAGCAGCCAAGAGGGTCTAGCGGGAGGAGTTTTCTACGAGCAGTACTTC. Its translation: CASSQEGLAGGVFYEQYF.

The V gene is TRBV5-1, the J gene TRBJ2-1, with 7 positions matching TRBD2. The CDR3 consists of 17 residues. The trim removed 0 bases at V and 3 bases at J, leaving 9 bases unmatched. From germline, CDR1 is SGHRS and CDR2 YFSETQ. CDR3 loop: CASSLAPPGLLYNEQFF. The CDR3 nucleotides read TGCGCCAGCAGCTTGGCCCCACCGGGACTACTCTACAATGAGCAGTTCTTC.

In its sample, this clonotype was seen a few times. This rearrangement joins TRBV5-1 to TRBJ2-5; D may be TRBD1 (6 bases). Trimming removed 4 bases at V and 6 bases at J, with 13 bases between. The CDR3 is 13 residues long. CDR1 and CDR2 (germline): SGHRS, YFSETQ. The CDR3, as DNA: TGCGCCAGCAGCCTCGGACAGCGGCAGACCCAGTACTTC. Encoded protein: CASSLGQRQTQYF.

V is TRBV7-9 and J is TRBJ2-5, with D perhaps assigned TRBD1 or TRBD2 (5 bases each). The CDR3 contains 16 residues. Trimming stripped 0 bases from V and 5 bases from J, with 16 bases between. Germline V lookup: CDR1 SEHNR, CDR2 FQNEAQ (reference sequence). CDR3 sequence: CASSLAFWSEGETQYF. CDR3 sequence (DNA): TGTGCCAGCAGCTTAGCGTTTTGGTCCGAGGGGGAGACCCAGTACTTC.

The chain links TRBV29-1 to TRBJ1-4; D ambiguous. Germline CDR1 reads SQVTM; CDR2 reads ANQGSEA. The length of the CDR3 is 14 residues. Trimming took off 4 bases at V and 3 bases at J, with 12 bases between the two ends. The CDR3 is CSVAKGMANEKLFF. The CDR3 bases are TGCAGCGTTGCTAAGGGAATGGCTAATGAAAAACTGTTTTTT.

The CDR3 sequence: CASSSPRLREAFF. The CDR3 coding sequence is TGTGCCAGCAGCTCCCCCAGGCTGAGGGAAGCTTTCTTT. The chain combines TRBV13 with TRBJ1-1; D remains ambiguous. CDR1 PRHDT and CDR2 FYEKMQ come from the germline V gene (reference sequence). Trimming cost V 4 bases and J 8 bases, with 14 bases left between them. CDR3 length: 13 residues.

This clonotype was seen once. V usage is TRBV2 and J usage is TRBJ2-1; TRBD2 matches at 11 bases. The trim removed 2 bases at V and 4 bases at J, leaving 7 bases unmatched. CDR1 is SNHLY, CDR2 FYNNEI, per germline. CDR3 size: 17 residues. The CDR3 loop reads CASSERLAGGVYNEQFF. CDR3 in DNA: TGTGCCAGCAGTGAAAGGCTAGCGGGGGGCGTATACAATGAGCAGTTCTTC.

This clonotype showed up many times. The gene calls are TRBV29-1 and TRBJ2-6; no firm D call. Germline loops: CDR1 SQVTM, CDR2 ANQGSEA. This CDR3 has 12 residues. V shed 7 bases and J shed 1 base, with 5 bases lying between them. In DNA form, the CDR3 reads TGCAGCGCAAAATCTGGGGCCAACGTCCTGACTTTC. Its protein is CSAKSGANVLTF.

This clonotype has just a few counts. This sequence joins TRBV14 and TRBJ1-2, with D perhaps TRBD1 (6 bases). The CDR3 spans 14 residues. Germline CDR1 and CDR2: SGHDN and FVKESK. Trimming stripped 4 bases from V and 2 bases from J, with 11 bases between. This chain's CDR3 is CASSRFQGNYGYTF. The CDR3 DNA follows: TGTGCCAGCAGCCGGTTCCAGGGGAACTATGGCTACACCTTC.

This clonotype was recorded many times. This CDR3 reads CSVVGSEQYF. The CDR3 bases are TGCAGCGTTGTGGGGAGCGAGCAGTACTTC. The chain has TRBV29-1 and TRBJ2-7; tentatively, D is TRBD2 (5 bases). The germline V and J ends were trimmed by 4 bases and 6 bases, with 7 bases remaining between them. This CDR3 is built from 10 residues. The germline CDR1 and CDR2 sequences are SQVTM and ANQGSEA.

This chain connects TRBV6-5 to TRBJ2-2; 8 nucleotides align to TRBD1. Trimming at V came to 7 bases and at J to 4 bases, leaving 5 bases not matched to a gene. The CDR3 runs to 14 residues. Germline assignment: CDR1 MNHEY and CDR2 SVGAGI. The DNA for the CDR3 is TGTGCCAGCACGTCTCAGGGGGCCACCGGGGAGCTGTTTTTT. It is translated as CASTSQGATGELFF.

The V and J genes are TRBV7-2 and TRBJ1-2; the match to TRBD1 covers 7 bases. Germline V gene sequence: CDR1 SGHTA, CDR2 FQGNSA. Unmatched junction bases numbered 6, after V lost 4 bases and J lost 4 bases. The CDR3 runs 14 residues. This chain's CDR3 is CASSSYRGGYGYTF. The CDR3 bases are TGTGCCAGCAGCTCATACAGGGGTGGCTATGGCTACACCTTC.

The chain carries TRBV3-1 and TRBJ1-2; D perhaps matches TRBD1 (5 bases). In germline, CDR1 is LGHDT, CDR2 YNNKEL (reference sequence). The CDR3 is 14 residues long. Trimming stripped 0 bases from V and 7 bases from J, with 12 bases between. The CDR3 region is CASSQDILGVGYTF. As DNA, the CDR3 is TGTGCCAGCAGCCAAGATATATTGGGGGTTGGCTACACCTTC.

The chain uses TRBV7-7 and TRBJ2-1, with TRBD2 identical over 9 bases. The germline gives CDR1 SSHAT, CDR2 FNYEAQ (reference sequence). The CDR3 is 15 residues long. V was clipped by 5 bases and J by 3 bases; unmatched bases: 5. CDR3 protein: CASSPREGHYNEQFF. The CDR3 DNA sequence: TGTGCCAGCAGCCCGCGGGAGGGTCACTACAATGAGCAGTTCTTC.

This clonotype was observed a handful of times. CDR3 loop: CASSLVVKQAFQETQYF. CDR3 bases: TGTGCCAGCAGCTTAGTAGTAAAACAGGCGTTCCAAGAGACCCAGTACTTC. The chain uses TRBV7-2 and TRBJ2-5, with D perhaps matching TRBD1 (5 bases). The germline V gene encodes CDR1 SGHTA and CDR2 FQGNSA. The V end was cut by 1 base, the J end by 1 base, with 16 bases between. This CDR3 region has 17 residues.

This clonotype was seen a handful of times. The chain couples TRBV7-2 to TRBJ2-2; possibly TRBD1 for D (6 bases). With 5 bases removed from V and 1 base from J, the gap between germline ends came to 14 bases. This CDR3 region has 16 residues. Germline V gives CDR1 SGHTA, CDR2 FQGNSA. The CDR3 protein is CASSRTVTGNTGELFF. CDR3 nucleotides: TGTGCCAGCAGCCGGACCGTGACAGGGAACACCGGGGAGCTGTTTTTT.

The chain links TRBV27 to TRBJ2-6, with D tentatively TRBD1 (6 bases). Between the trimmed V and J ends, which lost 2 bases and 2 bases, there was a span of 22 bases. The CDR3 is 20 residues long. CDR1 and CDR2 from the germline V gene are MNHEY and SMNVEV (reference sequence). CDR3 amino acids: CASSLAPGTLSGTGANVLTF. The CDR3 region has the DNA TGTGCCAGCAGTTTAGCCCCCGGGACACTGAGTGGGACTGGGGCCAACGTCCTGACTTTC.

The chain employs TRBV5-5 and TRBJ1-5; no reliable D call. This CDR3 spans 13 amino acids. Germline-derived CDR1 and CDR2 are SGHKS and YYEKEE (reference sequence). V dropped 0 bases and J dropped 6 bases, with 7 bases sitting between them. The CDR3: CASSLELVQPQHF. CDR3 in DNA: TGTGCCAGCAGCTTGGAACTCGTTCAGCCCCAGCATTTT.

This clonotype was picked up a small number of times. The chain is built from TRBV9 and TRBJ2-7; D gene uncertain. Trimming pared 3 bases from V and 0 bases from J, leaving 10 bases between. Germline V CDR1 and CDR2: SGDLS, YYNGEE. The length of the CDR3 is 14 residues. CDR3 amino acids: CASSADGYSYEQYF. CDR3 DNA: TGTGCCAGCAGCGCGGACGGGTACTCCTACGAGCAGTACTTC.

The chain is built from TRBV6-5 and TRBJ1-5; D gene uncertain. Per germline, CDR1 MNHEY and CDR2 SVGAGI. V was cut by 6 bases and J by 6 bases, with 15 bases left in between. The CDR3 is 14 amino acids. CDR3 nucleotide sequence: TGTGCCAGCAGCTCCGGGCACGACTTTCAGCCCCAGCATTTT. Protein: CASSSGHDFQPQHF.